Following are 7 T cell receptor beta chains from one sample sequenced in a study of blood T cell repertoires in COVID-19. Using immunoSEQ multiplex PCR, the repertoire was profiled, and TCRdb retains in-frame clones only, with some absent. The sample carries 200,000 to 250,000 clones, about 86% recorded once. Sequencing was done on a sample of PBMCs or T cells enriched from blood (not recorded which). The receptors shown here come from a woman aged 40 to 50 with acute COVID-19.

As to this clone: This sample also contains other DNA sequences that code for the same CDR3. The CDR3 DNA is TGTGCCAGCAGACAGGGGAGGGAGACCCAGTACTTC. Its translation: CASRQGRETQYF. V usage is TRBV6-5 and J usage is TRBJ2-5; possibly TRBD1 for D (7 bases). From germline, CDR1 is MNHEY and CDR2 SVGAGI. The CDR3 consists of 12 residues. The V and J ends lost 6 bases and 5 bases respectively, with 10 bases between them.

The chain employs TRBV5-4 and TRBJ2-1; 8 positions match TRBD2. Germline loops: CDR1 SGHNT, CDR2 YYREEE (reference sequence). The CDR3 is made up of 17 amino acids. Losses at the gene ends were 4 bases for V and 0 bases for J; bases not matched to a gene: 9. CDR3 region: CASSRLGAGGSYNEQFF. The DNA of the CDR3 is TGTGCCAGCAGCCGTCTGGGGGCGGGAGGCTCCTACAATGAGCAGTTCTTC.

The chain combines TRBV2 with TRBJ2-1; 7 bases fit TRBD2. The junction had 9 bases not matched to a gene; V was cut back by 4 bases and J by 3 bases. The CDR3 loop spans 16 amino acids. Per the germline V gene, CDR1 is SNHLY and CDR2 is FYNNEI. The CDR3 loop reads CASSVSEPGGYNEQFF. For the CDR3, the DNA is TGTGCCAGCAGTGTTTCCGAACCGGGGGGCTACAATGAGCAGTTCTTC.

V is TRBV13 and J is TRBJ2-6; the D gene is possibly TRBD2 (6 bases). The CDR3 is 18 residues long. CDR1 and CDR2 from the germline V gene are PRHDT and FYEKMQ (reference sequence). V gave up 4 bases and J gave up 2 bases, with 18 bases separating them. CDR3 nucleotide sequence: TGTGCCAGCAGCTCCCCCGAGGCGGGATTGGCTGGGGCCAACGTCCTGACTTTC. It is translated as CASSSPEAGLAGANVLTF.

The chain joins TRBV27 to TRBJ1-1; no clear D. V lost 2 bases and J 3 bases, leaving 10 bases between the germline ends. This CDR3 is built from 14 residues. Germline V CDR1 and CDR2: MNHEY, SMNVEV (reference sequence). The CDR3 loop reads CASSLTNQDTEAFF. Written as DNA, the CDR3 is TGTGCCAGCAGTTTAACGAACCAGGACACTGAAGCTTTCTTT.

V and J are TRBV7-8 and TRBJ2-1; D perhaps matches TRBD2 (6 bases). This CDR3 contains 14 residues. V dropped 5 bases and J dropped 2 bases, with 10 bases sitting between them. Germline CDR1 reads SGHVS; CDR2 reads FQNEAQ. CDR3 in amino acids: CASSGGETYNEQFF. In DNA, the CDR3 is TGTGCCAGCAGCGGAGGGGAGACCTACAATGAGCAGTTCTTC.

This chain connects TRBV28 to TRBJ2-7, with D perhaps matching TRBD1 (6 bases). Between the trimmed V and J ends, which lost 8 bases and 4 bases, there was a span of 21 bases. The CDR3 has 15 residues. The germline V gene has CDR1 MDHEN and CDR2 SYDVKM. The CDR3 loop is CASERVGAGIYEQYF. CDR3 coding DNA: TGTGCCAGCGAGAGGGTGGGGGCAGGGATTTACGAGCAGTACTTC.